The next 10 T cell receptor beta chains were all read from a single sample in a study of T cell responses to AZD1222 COVID-19 vaccine. Profiled with immunoSEQ multiplex PCR; TCRdb holds only in-frame clones, not every one. This sample has 110,000 or so clones, with roughly 84% found just once. The input for sequencing was peripheral blood, taken on day 0 of AZD1222 vaccination. The receptors here all came from an adult in good health.

Points on this clone: A junction boundary mismatches the germline segment, possibly from a read error. The rearrangement joins TRBV6-5 to TRBJ1-2; 7 bases map to TRBD1. CDR3 length equals 16 residues. The V gene's germline CDR1 is MNHEY and CDR2 SVGAGI. The CDR3 DNA reads TGTGCCAGCAGCTACTCGGGACAGAAACCTTACTATGGCTACACCTTC. Translated, it gives CASSYSGQKPYYGYTF.

The chain carries TRBV7-2 and TRBJ1-6; 11 nucleotides agree with TRBD1. Germline V gene sequence: CDR1 SGHTA, CDR2 FQGNSA. The CDR3 covers 16 residues. J was trimmed by 7 bases and V by 5 bases; bases with no gene match: 7. The DNA of the CDR3 is TGTGCCAGCAGCAAATGGACAGGGGGCACCAATTCACCCCTCCACTTT. Residues: CASSKWTGGTNSPLHF.

The genes are TRBV12-3 or TRBV12-4 and TRBJ2-1; TRBD1 or TRBD2 may be the D gene (5 bases each). Trimming shortened V by 1 base and J by 10 bases, and 11 bases separated the two germline ends. The CDR3 covers 13 residues. CDR3 sequence: CASSLDSWDEQFF. CDR3 sequence (DNA): TGTGCCAGCAGTTTAGACTCTTGGGACGAGCAGTTCTTC.

This chain connects TRBV27 to TRBJ2-3; D is unresolved. The germline CDR1 and CDR2 sequences are MNHEY and SMNVEV (reference sequence). The CDR3 consists of 14 residues. V lost 0 bases and J lost 5, with 9 bases in between. The CDR3: CASSLSPLGDTQYF. CDR3 in DNA: TGTGCCAGCAGTTTATCGCCCCTCGGAGATACGCAGTATTTT.

The chain couples TRBV5-6 to TRBJ1-2; D gene uncertain. The CDR3 has 16 residues. Trimming left V 2 bases short and J 1 base short, with 15 bases between. The germline V gene has CDR1 SGHDT and CDR2 YYEEEE. CDR3 amino acids: CASSFATVGLNYGYTF. In DNA, the CDR3 is TGTGCCAGCAGCTTTGCGACTGTAGGGCTTAACTATGGCTACACCTTC.

This clone appeared a few times. The chain carries TRBV2 and TRBJ2-2; D possibly corresponds to TRBD1 (6 bases). The length of the CDR3 is 14 residues. CDR1 and CDR2 (germline): SNHLY, FYNNEI. The V gene lost 4 bases and the J gene lost 5 bases, with 11 bases spanning the gap. Here the CDR3 reads CASSVPRGTGELFF. The DNA for the CDR3 is TGTGCCAGCAGTGTACCCAGGGGTACCGGGGAGCTGTTTTTT.

V usage is TRBV20-1 and J usage is TRBJ1-6, with a tentative D call TRBD1 (5 bases). The germline V and J ends were trimmed by 3 bases and 9 bases, with 15 bases remaining between them. Looked up from germline, CDR1 is DFQATT and CDR2 is SNEGSKA (reference sequence). The CDR3 totals 14 residues. CDR3 residues: CSASSGTPGSPLHF. CDR3 DNA: TGCAGTGCTAGTTCCGGGACTCCCGGTTCACCCCTCCACTTT.

The chain couples TRBV30 to TRBJ1-1; TRBD1 is a possible D gene (5 bases). This CDR3 has 15 amino acids. CDR1 is GTSNPN, CDR2 SVGIG, per germline (reference sequence). The V and J ends lost 2 bases and 6 bases respectively, with 19 bases between them. The DNA of the CDR3 is TGTGCCTGGAGTTCGTGGGGCGGCCCTCGATCTGAAGCTTTCTTT. This encodes CAWSSWGGPRSEAFF.

The CDR3 is CASSLIDQAFF. CDR3 bases: TGTGCCAGCAGTTTAATAGATCAAGCTTTCTTT. The V call is TRBV12-3 or TRBV12-4, the J call TRBJ1-1; D unresolved. V lost 2 bases, J lost 9 bases, and 7 bases lay in between. The CDR3 consists of 11 residues.

This clone came up a few times. V is TRBV29-1 and J is TRBJ1-4, with a tentative D call TRBD1 (5 bases). Germline V gene lookup returns CDR1 SQVTM and CDR2 ANQGSEA. This CDR3 is built from 13 residues. Trimming removed 1 base from V and 4 bases from J, with 7 bases in between. CDR3 residues: CSVEGGNNEKLFF. In nucleotides, the CDR3 is TGCAGCGTTGAAGGGGGGAATAATGAAAAACTGTTTTTT. The full variable domain, its missing parts supplied by reference TRBV29-1 and TRBJ1-4, is SAVISQKPSRDICQRGTSLTIQCQVDSQVTMMFWYRQQPGQSLTLIATANQGSEATYESGFVIDKFPISRPNLTFSTLTVSNMSPEDSSIYLCSVEGGNNEKLFFGSGTQLSVL.